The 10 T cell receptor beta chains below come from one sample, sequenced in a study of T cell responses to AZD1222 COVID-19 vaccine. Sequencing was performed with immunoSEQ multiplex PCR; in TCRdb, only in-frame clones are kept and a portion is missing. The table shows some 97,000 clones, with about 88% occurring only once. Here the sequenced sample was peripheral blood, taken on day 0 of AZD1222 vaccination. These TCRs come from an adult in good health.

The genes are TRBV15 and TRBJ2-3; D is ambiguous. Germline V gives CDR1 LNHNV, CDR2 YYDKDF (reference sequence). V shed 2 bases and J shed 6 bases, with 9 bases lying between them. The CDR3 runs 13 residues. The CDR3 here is CATSRLPGDTQYF. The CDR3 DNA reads TGTGCCACCAGCAGATTGCCCGGGGATACGCAGTATTTT.

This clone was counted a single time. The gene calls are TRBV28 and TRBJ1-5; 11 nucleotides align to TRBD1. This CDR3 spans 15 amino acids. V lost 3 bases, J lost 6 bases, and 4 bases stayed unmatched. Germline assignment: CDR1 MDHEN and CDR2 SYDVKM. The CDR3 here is CASSFLGTGGQPQHF. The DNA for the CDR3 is TGTGCCAGCAGTTTTCTGGGGACAGGGGGTCAGCCCCAGCATTTT.

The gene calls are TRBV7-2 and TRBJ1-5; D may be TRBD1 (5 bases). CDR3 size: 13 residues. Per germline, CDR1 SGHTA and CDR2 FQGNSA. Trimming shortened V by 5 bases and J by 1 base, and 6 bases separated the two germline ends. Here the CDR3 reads CASSRDSNQPQHF. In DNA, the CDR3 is TGTGCCAGCAGCCGGGACAGCAATCAGCCCCAGCATTTT.

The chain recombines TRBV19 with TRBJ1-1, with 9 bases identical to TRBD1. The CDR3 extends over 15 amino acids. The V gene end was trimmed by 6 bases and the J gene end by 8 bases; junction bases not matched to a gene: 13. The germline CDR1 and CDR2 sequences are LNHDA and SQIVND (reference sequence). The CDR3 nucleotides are TGTGCCAGTAGGGCACCGGGACAGGGTCGGACCGAAGCTTTCTTT. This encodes CASRAPGQGRTEAFF.

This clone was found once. CDR3 in DNA: TGTGCCAGCACTTGGGGACAGGGACCCGGGGAGCTGTTTTTT. The encoded protein is CASTWGQGPGELFF. This rearrangement joins TRBV6-5 to TRBJ2-2; TRBD1 aligns across 9 bases. There are 14 residues in the CDR3. The V and J ends lost 7 bases and 6 bases, in that order; junction bases with no gene match: 6. Germline CDR1 is MNHEY and CDR2 is SVGAGI.

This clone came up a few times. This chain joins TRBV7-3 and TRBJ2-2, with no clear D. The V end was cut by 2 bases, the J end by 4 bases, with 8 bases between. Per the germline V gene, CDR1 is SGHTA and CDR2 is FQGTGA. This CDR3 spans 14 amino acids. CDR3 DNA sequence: TGTGCCAGCAGCTTAGGTTTAGCCACCGGGGAGCTGTTTTTT. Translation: CASSLGLATGELFF. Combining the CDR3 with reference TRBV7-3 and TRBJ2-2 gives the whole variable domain GAGVSQTPSNKVTEKGKYVELRCDPISGHTALYWYRQSLGQGPEFLIYFQGTGAADDSGLPNDRFFAVRPEGSVSTLKIQRTERGDSAVYLCASSLGLATGELFFGEGSRLTVL.

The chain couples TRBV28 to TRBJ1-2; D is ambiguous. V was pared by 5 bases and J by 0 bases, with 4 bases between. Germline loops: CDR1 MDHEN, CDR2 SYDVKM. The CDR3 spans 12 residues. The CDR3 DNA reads TGTGCCAGCAGTGCTGCTAACTATGGCTACACCTTC. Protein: CASSAANYGYTF.

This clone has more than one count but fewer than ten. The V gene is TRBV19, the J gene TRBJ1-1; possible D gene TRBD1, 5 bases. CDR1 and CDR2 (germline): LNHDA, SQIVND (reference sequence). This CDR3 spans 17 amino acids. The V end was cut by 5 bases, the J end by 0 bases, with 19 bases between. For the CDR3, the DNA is TGTGCCAGTAGTGGGATTCCCCGACAGATCATGAACACTGAAGCTTTCTTT. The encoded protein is CASSGIPRQIMNTEAFF.

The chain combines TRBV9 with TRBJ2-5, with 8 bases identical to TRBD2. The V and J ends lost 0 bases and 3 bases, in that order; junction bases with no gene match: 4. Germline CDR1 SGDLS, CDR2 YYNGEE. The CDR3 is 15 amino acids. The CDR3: CASSVGVAGKETQYF. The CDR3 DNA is TGTGCCAGCAGCGTAGGGGTAGCGGGAAAAGAGACCCAGTACTTC. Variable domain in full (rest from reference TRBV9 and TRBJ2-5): DSGVTQTPKHLITATGQRVTLRCSPRSGDLSVYWYQQSLDQGLQFLIQYYNGEERAKGNILERFSAQQFPDLHSELNLSSLELGDSALYFCASSVGVAGKETQYFGPGTRLLVL.

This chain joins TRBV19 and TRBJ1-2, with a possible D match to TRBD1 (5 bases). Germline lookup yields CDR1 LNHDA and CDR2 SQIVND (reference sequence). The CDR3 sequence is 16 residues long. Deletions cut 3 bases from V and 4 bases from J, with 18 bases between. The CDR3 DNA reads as TGTGCCAGTAGTATGAGTGGGGCTCCGGACCTCTATGGCTACACCTTC. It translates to CASSMSGAPDLYGYTF.